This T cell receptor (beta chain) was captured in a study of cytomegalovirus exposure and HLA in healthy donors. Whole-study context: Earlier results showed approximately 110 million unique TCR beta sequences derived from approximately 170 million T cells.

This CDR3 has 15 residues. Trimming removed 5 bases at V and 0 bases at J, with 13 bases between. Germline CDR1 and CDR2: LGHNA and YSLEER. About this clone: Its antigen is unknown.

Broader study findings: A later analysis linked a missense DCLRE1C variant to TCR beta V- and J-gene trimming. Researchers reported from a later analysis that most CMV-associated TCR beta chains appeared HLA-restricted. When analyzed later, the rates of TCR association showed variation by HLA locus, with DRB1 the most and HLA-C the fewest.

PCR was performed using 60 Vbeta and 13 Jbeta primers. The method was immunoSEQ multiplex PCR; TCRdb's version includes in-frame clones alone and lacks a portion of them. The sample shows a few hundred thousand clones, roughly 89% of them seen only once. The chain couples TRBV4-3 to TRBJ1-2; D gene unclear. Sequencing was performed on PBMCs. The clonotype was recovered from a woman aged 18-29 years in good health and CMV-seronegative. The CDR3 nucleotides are TGCGCCAGCAGCGATGCCCCGGTCTCTAACTATGGCTACACCTTC. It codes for CASSDAPVSNYGYTF.